This T cell receptor beta chain was captured by sequencing in a study of T-cell reconstitution after alpha-beta-depleted transplantation in children. Regarding this clonotype: The target antigen is unknown.

Study results and caveats: Reported findings indicate that, about two months after transplant, alpha-beta T cells came from several hundred expanded clones, which were derived from non-depleted graft cells. After one year, T-cell counts and TCRbeta diversity mostly came from new T cells. The study traced high day-60 TCRbeta diversity in some patients to surviving recipient T cells and thymic progenitors.

Unique molecular identifiers featured in how the TCRbeta library was prepared. In TCRdb, the PCR reads were re-called with MiXCR into one record per CDR3 protein. This table holds under 450,000 distinct CDR3 sequences, roughly 16% found once. V lost 7 bases, J lost 4 bases, and 20 bases lay in between. The CDR3 contains 15 residues. Germline values: CDR1 MNHEY, CDR2 SMNVEV (reference sequence). The chain links TRBV27 to TRBJ2-7; tentative D call: TRBD2 (7 bases). Source: PBMCs, mostly from graft donor cells, taken 360 days after TCRalphabeta/CD19-depleted stem cell transplant. The clonotype originates from a boy younger than two who had a stem cell transplant for Wiskott-Aldrich syndrome, so the T cells may come from the graft donor. This CDR3 reads CASTPYPGGPYEQYF. The CDR3 DNA follows: TGTGCCAGCACTCCTTATCCGGGGGGCCCATACGAGCAGTACTTC.